This T cell receptor (beta chain) was recorded in a study of T cell changes during pregnancy in multiple sclerosis (dated by TCRdb to about 2019). In terms of the full investigation: The study examined how the T cell repertoire changed over the course of pregnancy in women with multiple sclerosis.

Library method: the immunoSEQ multiplex PCR assay. Held by TCRdb, this immuneACCESS table contains in-frame sequences only and omits some clones. Under half of the omission traces to an unresolved V gene where checked; the cause of the rest is unknown. In this sample the table shows nearly 110,000 clones, around 92% of which occur a single time. The ten largest clones add up to less than 2% of the sample. To note about this clone: The target of this receptor is not known. Per-base qualities were not stored, and no clone one base away is much larger.

CDR1 SGHAT and CDR2 FQNNGV were looked up in the germline V gene. V is pared back by 4 bases and J by 5 bases, with 11 bases lying between the germline termini. Counted from cysteine to phenylalanine, this CDR3 has 13 amino acids. Left in the record is the CDR3 DNA by itself, 39 bases read in frame from the first base. Sequencing used peripheral blood, obtained after pregnancy. The sequence came from a female donor with multiple sclerosis, enrolled in a pregnancy study. The chain couples TRBV11-2 to TRBJ1-1; no D gene is confidently identified. The CDR3 region: CASSYQWRTEAFF. The sequenced DNA: TGTGCCAGCAGCTATCAGTGGAGAACTGAAGCTTTCTTT.